This TCR beta chain appears in the sequencing data of a study of cytomegalovirus exposure and HLA in healthy donors. Findings and limits, study-wide: The study listed some 160 cytomegalovirus-associated TCR beta chains. In a later analysis, first-cohort TCR clusters were found to tend to co-occur in the 95 to 150 validation repertoires. The authors confirmed in vitro that three CMV-associated chains were specific for CMV antigens.

Germline V gene lookup returns CDR1 SGDLS and CDR2 YYNGEE. The ends lost 3 bases at V and 7 bases at J; junction bases unmatched: 7. The CDR3 is made up of 15 amino acids. Produced via immunoSEQ multiplex PCR; TCRdb's table is partial and in-frame only. This repertoire shows about 160,000 clones, approximately 87% found once; its top ten account for roughly 5.7%. Concerning this clone itself: Its specificity is not known.

Sequences were obtained from PBMCs. The TCR originated in a woman in her 30s in good health and CMV-seronegative. This sequence joins TRBV9 and TRBJ1-6, with 7 bases aligning to TRBD1. CDR3 DNA: TGTGCCAGCAGCGCCACGACAGGGACCAATTCACCCCTCCACTTT. Translation: CASSATTGTNSPLHF.